This TCR beta chain was sequenced for a study of T cell responses to AZD1222 COVID-19 vaccine (dated by TCRdb to about 2021). Describing the broader study: TCR sequencing covered 230 to 250 trial participants: nearly 210 given two doses of AZD1222 and about 26 given two doses of MenACWY control vaccine. Trial participants were enrolled by age into 18-55, 56-69 and 70-plus year subgroups, with 148, 28 and 57 TCR-sequenced participants respectively. Study-level results and caveats: The whole spike protein was spanned by vaccine-associated CD4 TCRs, and dominant responses were seen in regions 160-218 and 743-854. After two AZD1222 doses, both the breadth and the depth of spike-specific TCRs were significantly higher than at day 0 and than in MenACWY recipients. Epitopes outside the regions mutated in the B.1.351 and B.1.1.7 variants were reportedly recognized by nearly half of the unique spike-specific TCRs. Participants were mostly white British, with more females than males. The authors suggested clonal diversity may have been underestimated. In the small 56-69-year group, the increase in depth fell short of significance, most likely because of low power. No day 14 peak-response samples were available, so repertoires were characterized only after the peak T cell response. Only five or six AZD1222 recipients were SARS-CoV-2 seropositive at baseline, limiting conclusions about previously exposed vaccinees.

V is shortened by 6 bases, J by 4 bases, and the region joining them spans 18 bases. CDR1 is given as MDHEN and CDR2 as SYDVKM, both from the germline V gene. Including cysteine and phenylalanine, the CDR3 has 15 amino acids. The only DNA kept is the CDR3, 45 bases in frame from the first base. The CDR3 regions of human TCRbeta chains were analyzed by immunosequencing. Under the source paper's analysis protocol: Repertoire TCRs were matched against a reference library of SARS-CoV-2-specific TCRs generated with the MIRA antigen-specificity platform. Breadth was defined as the fraction of unique TCRs that were SARS-CoV-2-associated. Depth was defined as the fraction of total T cells that were SARS-CoV-2-associated. Each spike-specific TCR was assigned to its reactive spike region and to a CD4 or CD8 class using the MIRA data. Log10-transformed breadth and depth values were compared by one-way ANOVA with Sidak's multiple comparisons tests. Entries here come from immuneACCESS through TCRdb and include only in-frame sequences with V and J called. Some clones fail to appear in such tables; in the studies checked, an unresolved V gene covers under half of the shortfall, and the cause of the remainder is unknown. V and J calls and clone size are given by that table; D and trimming were obtained from the DNA. The sample records about 140,000 clones, about 91% of which are singletons. The top ten clones comprise 3% to 4% of the sample.

The time point tag for this specimen amounts to: about 28 days (+/-7) after the second vaccine dose. AZD1222 recipients whose second dose came at about 4 weeks and those whose second dose came at about 12 weeks were combined into one group, since spike-specific TCR depth and breadth did not differ between the two schedules. The vaccinee samples were drawn from two UK trials, COV001 and COV002, one of which was a single-blind randomized controlled phase 2/3 trial testing AZD1222 (ChAdOx1 nCoV-19) in healthy adults. For TCRbeta chain sequencing, PBMC samples from trial participants were taken at day 0 and at day 28 after the second dose. Notes on this clone: No antigen is known for it. No base-level quality is on record; no much larger clone is a single base apart.

The sample here was peripheral blood, taken 28 days after the second AZD1222 dose. The chain was built from TRBV28 and TRBJ1-2; matching of 5 bases hints at TRBD1 as the D gene. The sequence was collected from an adult who received the AZD1222 COVID-19 vaccine. The CDR3 reads CASRPFQGGGYGYTF. The nucleotide sequence reads TGTGCCAGCAGACCATTTCAAGGCGGGGGCTATGGCTACACCTTC.